The 14 T cell receptor beta chains reported below all come from one sample, sequenced in a study of PD-1 blockade in classical Hodgkin lymphoma. Following autologous stem cell transplantation, relapse occurred in every patient, and exposure to brentuximab vedotin varied. Profiling relied on immunoSEQ multiplex PCR, and the TCRdb table lists in-frame clones only, not all of them. Among 55,000 to 80,000 clones listed, roughly 88% were seen once. Source: peripheral blood mononuclear cells (PBMCs), taken at baseline. The origin of the receptors is a human donor with classical Hodgkin lymphoma.

This chain links TRBV29-1 with TRBJ1-1; D uncertain. Trimming cost V 8 bases and J 1 base, with 8 bases left between them. The germline CDR1 and CDR2 sequences are SQVTM and ANQGSEA. This CDR3 spans 11 amino acids. Written as DNA, the CDR3 is TGCAGCTACCGGAGGAACACTGAAGCTTTCTTT. This sequence encodes CSYRRNTEAFF.

V gene TRBV28 combines with J gene TRBJ2-1; D remains ambiguous. Germline V gene lookup returns CDR1 MDHEN and CDR2 SYDVKM. V lost 5 bases, J lost 6 bases, and 14 bases lay in between. The CDR3 length is 14 residues. Here the CDR3 reads CASSPSVGPNEQFF. CDR3 bases: TGTGCCAGCAGTCCCTCCGTGGGCCCCAATGAGCAGTTCTTC.

V gene TRBV6-5 combines with J gene TRBJ1-2; no clear D. Germline V gives CDR1 MNHEY, CDR2 SVGAGI. The CDR3 runs 16 residues. The ends were cut back, 4 bases at V and 2 bases at J, with 17 bases in the middle. In nucleotides, the CDR3 is TGTGCCAGCAGTTCGACTCGCGGGGTAGGAAACTATGGCTACACCTTC. Translating gives CASSSTRGVGNYGYTF.

The rearrangement uses TRBV7-2 and TRBJ2-7; TRBD2 might be the D (5 bases). Germline lookup yields CDR1 SGHTA and CDR2 FQGNSA. The V end lost 4 bases, the J end lost 2 bases, and 15 bases lay between the germline ends. The CDR3 totals 15 residues. CDR3 amino acids: CASSSHGSGTYEQYF. The CDR3 DNA reads as TGTGCCAGCAGCTCCCACGGGTCGGGGACCTACGAGCAGTACTTC.

This clone appeared once. The gene calls are TRBV4-1 and TRBJ2-3; weak D call: TRBD1 (6 bases). Trimming pared 4 bases from V and 6 bases from J, leaving 17 bases between. The CDR3 is 15 amino acids. CDR1 and CDR2 (germline): MGHRA, YSYEKL. CDR3 DNA sequence: TGCGCCAGCAGCCGAGAACAGGGTGACTCCGATACGCAGTATTTT. Protein: CASSREQGDSDTQYF.

V gene TRBV2 combines with J gene TRBJ2-3; TRBD1 agrees at 11 bases. The CDR3 loop spans 16 amino acids. Germline V gene lookup returns CDR1 SNHLY and CDR2 FYNNEI. Trimming took 9 bases from V and 4 from J; bases not matched to a gene: 12. CDR3 nucleotide sequence: TGTGCCAGACAACGACCGGGACAGGGGGTTGCAGATACGCAGTATTTT. It specifies CARQRPGQGVADTQYF.

Notes on this clone: Germline and junction disagree at one end, which may indicate a read error. In the same sample, other DNA sequences code for this CDR3. This sequence joins TRBV7-2 and TRBJ1-1; no clear D gene. Germline CDR1 and CDR2: SGHTA and FQGNSA. The CDR3 loop spans 13 amino acids. CDR3 sequence (DNA): TGTGCCAGCAGCTTAGCTAGGGAGACTGAGGCTTTCTTT. This translates into CASSLARETEAFF.

DNA for the CDR3: TGTGCCAGCAGTGAAGCAGGGGGGGGATGGCCCTACGAGCAGTACTTC. Residues: CASSEAGGGWPYEQYF. V is TRBV6-1 and J is TRBJ2-7; a possible D gene is TRBD2 (7 bases). The CDR3 has 16 residues. The germline V gene has CDR1 MNHNS and CDR2 SASEGT. V lost 0 bases and J 2 bases, leaving 14 bases between the germline ends.

The chain couples TRBV7-2 to TRBJ2-7; no clear D gene. This CDR3 is built from 13 residues. Trimming left V 6 bases short and J 7 bases short, with 16 bases between. Germline CDR1 SGHTA, CDR2 FQGNSA. The CDR3 protein is CASSSGPLGEQYF. In DNA, the CDR3 is TGTGCCAGCAGTTCCGGCCCCTTAGGGGAGCAGTACTTC.

The CDR3 DNA sequence: TGTGCCAGCAGTCGACTCCTCACAGATACGCAGTATTTT. Translation gives CASSRLLTDTQYF. The chain is built from TRBV27 and TRBJ2-3, with no clear D. The germline gives CDR1 MNHEY, CDR2 SMNVEV (reference sequence). Trimming stripped 5 bases from V and 2 bases from J, with 8 bases between. The CDR3 length is 13 residues.

This CDR3 reads CASSFGGSSYEQYF. DNA of the CDR3: TGCGCCAGCAGCTTTGGGGGGAGCTCCTACGAGCAGTACTTC. The chain uses TRBV5-1 and TRBJ2-7, with D perhaps TRBD2 (6 bases). Germline V gene sequence: CDR1 SGHRS, CDR2 YFSETQ. V shed 2 bases and J shed 0 bases, with 9 bases lying between them. The CDR3 has 14 residues.

As DNA, the CDR3 is TGTGCCAGCAGCTTAGCATTGGGCGTCGAGCAGTACTTC. As protein: CASSLALGVEQYF. The chain joins TRBV7-6 to TRBJ2-7; unclear D gene. CDR1 and CDR2 (germline): SGHVS, FNYEAQ. The CDR3 has 13 residues. V shed 0 bases and J shed 6 bases, with 9 bases lying between them.

The CDR3 spells CSGRRGVGTDTQYF. CDR3 in DNA: TGCAGCGGCCGGAGGGGGGTGGGGACAGATACGCAGTATTTT. This chain uses TRBV29-1 with TRBJ2-3; either TRBD1 or TRBD2 may supply D (6 bases each). The germline gives CDR1 SQVTM, CDR2 ANQGSEA. Trimming shortened V by 7 bases and J by 3 bases, and 17 bases separated the two germline ends. The length of the CDR3 is 14 residues.

The chain is built from TRBV6-4 and TRBJ1-1, with D unclear. The CDR3 covers 13 residues. Germline assignment: CDR1 MRHNA and CDR2 SNTAGT. V shed 4 bases and J shed 1 base, with 7 bases lying between them. Written as DNA, the CDR3 is TGTGCCAGCAGTGGCTCCGGGAACACTGAAGCTTTCTTT. Translation: CASSGSGNTEAFF.